Shown below are 5 T cell receptor beta chains from a single sample sequenced in a study of shared clonotypes between healthy human individuals. Sequencing used immunoSEQ multiplex PCR; TCRdb keeps in-frame clones, though not all of them. The table includes just under 350,000 clones, about 73% detected once. Sequences were obtained from memory CD4+ T cells sorted from blood. Subset meaning: CD45RA-negative fraction. Every receptor here comes from a man aged 25-40 years in good health.

V is TRBV28 and J is TRBJ2-5; either TRBD1 or TRBD2 may supply D (5 bases each). The germline V gene has CDR1 MDHEN and CDR2 SYDVKM. V shed 4 bases and J shed 5 bases, with 20 bases lying between them. The CDR3 covers 16 residues. The CDR3 DNA follows: TGTGCCAGCAGTTCCCCCAACCCGGGACGGTCGGAGACCCAGTACTTC. Its translation: CASSSPNPGRSETQYF.

This clone showed up just once. Just one base apart from a much larger clone, this may be a read error. The chain links TRBV1 to TRBJ2-3; the listed D gene, TRBD2, was not tested against the DNA. TRBV1 is annotated as a pseudogene. The CDR3 spans 12 residues. The CDR3 reads CTSNKLEDTQYF. CDR3 in DNA: TGCACCAGCAACAAACTAGAAGATACGCAGTATTTT.

The chain is built from TRBV19 and TRBJ1-1, with D maybe TRBD1 (6 bases). V was clipped by 3 bases and J by 3 bases, with 14 bases between them. This CDR3 is 15 amino acids long. CDR1 is LNHDA and CDR2 is SQIVND in the germline V gene (reference sequence). DNA for the CDR3: TGTGCCAGTAGTATCAGGGGAGGGCGGCACACTGAAGCTTTCTTT. This translates into CASSIRGGRHTEAFF.

This chain joins TRBV2 and TRBJ2-1; no definite D call. There are 13 residues in the CDR3. The V and J ends lost 11 bases and 0 bases respectively, with 11 bases between them. Per germline, CDR1 SNHLY and CDR2 FYNNEI. The CDR3 region has the DNA TGTGCCGCAGCCCCGAGCTCCTACAATGAGCAGTTCTTC. Translation gives CAAAPSSYNEQFF.

Worth noting for this clone: The sample carries other DNA sequences with the same CDR3. The chain carries TRBV28 and TRBJ2-5; TRBD1 might be the D (6 bases). The V and J ends lost 7 bases and 3 bases respectively, with 6 bases between them. Germline lookup yields CDR1 MDHEN and CDR2 SYDVKM. This CDR3 contains 11 residues. The DNA of the CDR3 is TGTGCCAGCAAGGGGGAAGAGACCCAGTACTTC. Protein: CASKGEETQYF. The full variable domain, its missing parts supplied by reference TRBV28 and TRBJ2-5, is DVKVTQSSRYLVKRTGEKVFLECVQDMDHENMFWYRQDPGLGLRLIYFSYDVKMKEKGDIPEGYSVSREKKERFSLILESASTNQTSMYLCASKGEETQYFGPGTRLLVL.